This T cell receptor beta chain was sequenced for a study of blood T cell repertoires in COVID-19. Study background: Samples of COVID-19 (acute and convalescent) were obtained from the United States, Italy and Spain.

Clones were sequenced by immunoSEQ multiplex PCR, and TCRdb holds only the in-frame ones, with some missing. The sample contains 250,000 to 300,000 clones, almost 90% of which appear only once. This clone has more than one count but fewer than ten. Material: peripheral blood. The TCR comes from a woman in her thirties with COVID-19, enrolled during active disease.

CDR3 nucleotides: TGTGCCAGCAGCTTAGGGGTCAGGCCAACCACAGGCTACACCTTC. This translates into CASSLGVRPTTGYTF. This sequence joins TRBV11-2 and TRBJ1-2; D is ambiguous. V dropped 1 base and J dropped 8 bases, with 17 bases sitting between them. The CDR3 has 15 amino acids. CDR1 SGHAT and CDR2 FQNNGV come from the germline V gene.